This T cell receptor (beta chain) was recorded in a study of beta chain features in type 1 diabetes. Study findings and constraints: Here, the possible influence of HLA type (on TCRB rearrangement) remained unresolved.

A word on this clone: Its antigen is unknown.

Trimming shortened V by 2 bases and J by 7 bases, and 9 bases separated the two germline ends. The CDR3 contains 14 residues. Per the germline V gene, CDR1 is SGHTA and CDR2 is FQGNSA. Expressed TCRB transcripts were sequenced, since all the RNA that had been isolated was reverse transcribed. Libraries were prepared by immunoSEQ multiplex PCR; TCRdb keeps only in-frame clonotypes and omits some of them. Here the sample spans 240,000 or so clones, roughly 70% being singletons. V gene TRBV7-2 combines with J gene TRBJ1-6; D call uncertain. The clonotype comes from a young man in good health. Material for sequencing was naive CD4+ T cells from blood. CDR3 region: CASSLIQRNSPLHF. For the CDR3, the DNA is TGTGCCAGCAGCTTAATTCAGCGAAATTCACCCCTCCACTTT.